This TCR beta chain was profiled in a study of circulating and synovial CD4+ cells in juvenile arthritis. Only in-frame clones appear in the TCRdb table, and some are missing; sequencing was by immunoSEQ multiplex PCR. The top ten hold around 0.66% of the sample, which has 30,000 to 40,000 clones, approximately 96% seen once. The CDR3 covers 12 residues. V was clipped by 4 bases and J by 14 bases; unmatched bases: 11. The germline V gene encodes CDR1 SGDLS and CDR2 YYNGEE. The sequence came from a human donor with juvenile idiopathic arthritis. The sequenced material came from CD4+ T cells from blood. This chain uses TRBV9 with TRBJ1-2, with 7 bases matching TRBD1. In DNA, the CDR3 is TGTGCCAGCAGCTTTACCGAGGACAGGCTAACCTTC. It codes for CASSFTEDRLTF.